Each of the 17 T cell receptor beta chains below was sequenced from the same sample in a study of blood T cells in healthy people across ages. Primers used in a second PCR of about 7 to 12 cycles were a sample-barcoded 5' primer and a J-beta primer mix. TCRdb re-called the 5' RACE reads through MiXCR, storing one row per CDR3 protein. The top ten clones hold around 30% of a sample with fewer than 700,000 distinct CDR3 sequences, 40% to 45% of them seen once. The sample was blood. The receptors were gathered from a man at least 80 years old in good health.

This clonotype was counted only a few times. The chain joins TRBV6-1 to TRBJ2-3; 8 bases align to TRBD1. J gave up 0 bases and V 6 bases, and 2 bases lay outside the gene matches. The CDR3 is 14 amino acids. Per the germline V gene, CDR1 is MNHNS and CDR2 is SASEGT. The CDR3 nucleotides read TGTGCCAGCAGATGGACAGGGAGCACAGATACGCAGTATTTT. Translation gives CASRWTGSTDTQYF.

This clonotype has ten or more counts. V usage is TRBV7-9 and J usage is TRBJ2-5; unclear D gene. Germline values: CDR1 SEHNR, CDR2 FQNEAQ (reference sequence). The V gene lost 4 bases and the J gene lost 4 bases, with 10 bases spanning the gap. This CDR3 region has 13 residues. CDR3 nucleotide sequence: TGTGCCAGCAGCTCCGCCGGTCCAGAGACCCAGTACTTC. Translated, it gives CASSSAGPETQYF. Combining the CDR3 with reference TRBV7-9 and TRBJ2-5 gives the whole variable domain DTGVSQNPRHKITKRGQNVTFRCDPISEHNRLYWYRQTLGQGPEFLTYFQNEAQLEKSRLLSDRFSAERPKGSFSTLEIQRTEQGDSAMYLCASSSAGPETQYFGPGTRLLVL.

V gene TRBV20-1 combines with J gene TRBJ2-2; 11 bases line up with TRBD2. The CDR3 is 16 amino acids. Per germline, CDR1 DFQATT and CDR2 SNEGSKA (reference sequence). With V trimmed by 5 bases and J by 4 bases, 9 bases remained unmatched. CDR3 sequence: CSAVSGRAVGTGELFF. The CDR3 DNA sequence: TGCAGTGCTGTTAGCGGGAGGGCAGTTGGCACCGGGGAGCTGTTTTTT.

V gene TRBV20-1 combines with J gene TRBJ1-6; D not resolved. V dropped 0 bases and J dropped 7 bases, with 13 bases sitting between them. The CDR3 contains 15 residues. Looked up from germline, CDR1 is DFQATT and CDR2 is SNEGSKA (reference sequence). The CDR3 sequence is CSAREAKGWNSPLHF. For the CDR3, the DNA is TGCAGTGCTAGAGAGGCCAAGGGATGGAATTCACCCCTCCACTTT.

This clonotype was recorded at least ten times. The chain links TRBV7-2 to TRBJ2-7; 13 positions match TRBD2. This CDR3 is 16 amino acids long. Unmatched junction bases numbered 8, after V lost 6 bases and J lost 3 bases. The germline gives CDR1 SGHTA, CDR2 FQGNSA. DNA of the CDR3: TGTGCCAGCAGTTCCCGGACTAGCGGGGGTCGCTACGAGCAGTACTTC. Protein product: CASSSRTSGGRYEQYF.

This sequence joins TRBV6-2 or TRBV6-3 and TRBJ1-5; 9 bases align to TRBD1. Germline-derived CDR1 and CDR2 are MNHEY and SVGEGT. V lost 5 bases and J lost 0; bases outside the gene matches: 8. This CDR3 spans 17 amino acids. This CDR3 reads CASSPRTGANSNQPQHF. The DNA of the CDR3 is TGTGCCAGCAGTCCTCGGACAGGGGCTAATAGCAATCAGCCCCAGCATTTT.

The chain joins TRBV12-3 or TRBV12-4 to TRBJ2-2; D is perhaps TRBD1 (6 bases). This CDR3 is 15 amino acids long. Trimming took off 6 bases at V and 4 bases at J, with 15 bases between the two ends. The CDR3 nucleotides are TGTGCCAGCAGAGAAGAGGGACAAATCACCGGGGAGCTGTTTTTT. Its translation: CASREEGQITGELFF.

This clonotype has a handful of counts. The CDR3 sequence: CASSYSIYGRETQYF. In DNA, the CDR3 is TGTGCCAGCAGTTACTCGATTTACGGAAGGGAGACCCAGTACTTC. This chain connects TRBV6-5 to TRBJ2-5, with D uncertain. In germline, CDR1 is MNHEY, CDR2 SVGAGI. The CDR3 runs to 15 residues. The V end lost 0 bases, the J end lost 5 bases, and 13 bases lay between the germline ends.

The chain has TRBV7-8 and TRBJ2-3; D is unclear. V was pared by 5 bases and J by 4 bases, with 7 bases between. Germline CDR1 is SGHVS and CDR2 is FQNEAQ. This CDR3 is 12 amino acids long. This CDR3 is CASSSDADTQYF. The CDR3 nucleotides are TGTGCCAGCAGCAGTGACGCAGATACGCAGTATTTT.

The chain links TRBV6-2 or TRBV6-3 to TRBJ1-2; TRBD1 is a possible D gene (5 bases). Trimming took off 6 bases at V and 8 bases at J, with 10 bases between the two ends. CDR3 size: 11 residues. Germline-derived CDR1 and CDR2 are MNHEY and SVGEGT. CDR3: CASRGVRGYTF. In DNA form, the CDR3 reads TGTGCCAGCAGAGGGGTACGAGGCTACACCTTC.

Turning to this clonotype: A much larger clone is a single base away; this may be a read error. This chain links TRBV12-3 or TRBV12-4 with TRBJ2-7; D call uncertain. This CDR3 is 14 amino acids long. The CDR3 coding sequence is TGTGCCAGCAGTTTAGAAGGAAATTTCTACGAGCGGTACTTC. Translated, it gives CASSLEGNFYERYF.

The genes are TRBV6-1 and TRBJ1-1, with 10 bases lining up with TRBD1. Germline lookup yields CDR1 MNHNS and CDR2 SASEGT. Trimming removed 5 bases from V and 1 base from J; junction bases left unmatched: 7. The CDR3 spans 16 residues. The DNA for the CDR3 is TGTGCCAGCAGTCGAAGACAGGGGGCTGGGAACACTGAAGCTTTCTTT. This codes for CASSRRQGAGNTEAFF.

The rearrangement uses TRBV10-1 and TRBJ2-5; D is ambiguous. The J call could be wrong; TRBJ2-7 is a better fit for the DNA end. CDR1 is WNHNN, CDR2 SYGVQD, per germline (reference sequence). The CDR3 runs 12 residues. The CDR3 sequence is CASSETIYEQYF. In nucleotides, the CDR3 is TGCGCCAGCAGTGAGACTATCTACGAGCAGTACTTC.

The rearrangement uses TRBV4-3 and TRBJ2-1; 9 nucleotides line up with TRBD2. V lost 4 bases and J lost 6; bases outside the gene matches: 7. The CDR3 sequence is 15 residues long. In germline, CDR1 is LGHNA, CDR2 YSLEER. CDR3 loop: CASSLLGGRGNEQFF. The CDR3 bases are TGCGCCAGCAGCCTCCTCGGCGGGAGGGGCAATGAGCAGTTCTTC.

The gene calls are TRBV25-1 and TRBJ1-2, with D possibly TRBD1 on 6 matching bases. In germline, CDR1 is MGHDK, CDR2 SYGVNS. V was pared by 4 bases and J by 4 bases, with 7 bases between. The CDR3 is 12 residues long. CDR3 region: CASSGQVYGYTF. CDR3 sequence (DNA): TGTGCCAGCAGTGGACAGGTCTATGGCTACACCTTC.

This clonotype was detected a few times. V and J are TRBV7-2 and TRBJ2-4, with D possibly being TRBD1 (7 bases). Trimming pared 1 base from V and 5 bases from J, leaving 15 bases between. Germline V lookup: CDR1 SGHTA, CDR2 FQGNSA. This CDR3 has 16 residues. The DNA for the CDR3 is TGTGCCAGCAGCTTAGATTCAGGGGGGCCCCAAAACATTCAGTACTTC. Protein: CASSLDSGGPQNIQYF.

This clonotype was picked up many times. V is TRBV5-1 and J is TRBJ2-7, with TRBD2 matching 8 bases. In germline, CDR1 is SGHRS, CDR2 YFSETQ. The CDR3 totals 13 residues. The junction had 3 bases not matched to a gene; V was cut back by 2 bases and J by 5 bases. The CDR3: CASSFGGADEQYF. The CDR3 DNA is TGCGCCAGCAGCTTCGGGGGGGCGGACGAGCAGTACTTC. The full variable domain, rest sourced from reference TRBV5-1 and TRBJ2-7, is KAGVTQTPRYLIKTRGQQVTLSCSPISGHRSVSWYQQTPGQGLQFLFEYFSETQRNKGNFPGRFSGRQFSNSRSEMNVSTLELGDSALYLCASSFGGADEQYFGPGTRLTVT.